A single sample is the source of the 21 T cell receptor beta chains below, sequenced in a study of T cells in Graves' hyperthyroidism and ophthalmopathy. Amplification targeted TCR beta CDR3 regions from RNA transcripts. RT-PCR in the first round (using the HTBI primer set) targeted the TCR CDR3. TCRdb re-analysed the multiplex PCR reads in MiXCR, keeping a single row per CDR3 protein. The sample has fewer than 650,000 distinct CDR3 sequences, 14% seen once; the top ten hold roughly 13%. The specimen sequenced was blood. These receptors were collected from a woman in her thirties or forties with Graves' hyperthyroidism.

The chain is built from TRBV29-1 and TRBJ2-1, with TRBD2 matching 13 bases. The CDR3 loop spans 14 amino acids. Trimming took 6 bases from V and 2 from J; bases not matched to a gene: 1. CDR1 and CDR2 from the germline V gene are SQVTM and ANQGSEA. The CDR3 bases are TGCAGCGTGACTAGCGGGAGGCCCTACAATGAGCAGTTCTTC. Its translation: CSVTSGRPYNEQFF.

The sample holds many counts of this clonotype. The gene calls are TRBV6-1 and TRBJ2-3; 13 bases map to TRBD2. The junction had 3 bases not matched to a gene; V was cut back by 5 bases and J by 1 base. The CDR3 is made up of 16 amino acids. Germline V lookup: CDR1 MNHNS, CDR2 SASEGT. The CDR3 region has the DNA TGTGCCAGCAGTCACGGACTAGCGGGAGGCACAGATACGCAGTATTTT. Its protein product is CASSHGLAGGTDTQYF.

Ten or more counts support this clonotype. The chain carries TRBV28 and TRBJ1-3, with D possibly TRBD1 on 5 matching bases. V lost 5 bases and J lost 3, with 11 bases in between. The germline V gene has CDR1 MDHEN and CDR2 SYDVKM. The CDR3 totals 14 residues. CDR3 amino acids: CASSTQGDGNTIYF. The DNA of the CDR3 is TGTGCCAGCAGTACCCAGGGAGATGGAAACACCATATATTTT.

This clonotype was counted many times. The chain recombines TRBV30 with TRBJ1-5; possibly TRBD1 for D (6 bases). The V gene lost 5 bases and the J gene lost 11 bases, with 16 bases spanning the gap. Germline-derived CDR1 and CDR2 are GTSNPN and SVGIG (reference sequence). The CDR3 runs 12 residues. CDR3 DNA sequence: TGTGCCTGGTCAGGGGCAGATTGGGCCCAGCATTTT. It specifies CAWSGADWAQHF.

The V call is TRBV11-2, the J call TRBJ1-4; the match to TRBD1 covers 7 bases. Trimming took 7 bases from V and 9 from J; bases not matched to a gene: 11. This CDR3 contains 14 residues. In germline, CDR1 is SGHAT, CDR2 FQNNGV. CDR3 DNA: TGTGCCAGCACCGGGACAGACTTGAATCAAAAACTGTTTTTT. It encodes CASTGTDLNQKLFF.

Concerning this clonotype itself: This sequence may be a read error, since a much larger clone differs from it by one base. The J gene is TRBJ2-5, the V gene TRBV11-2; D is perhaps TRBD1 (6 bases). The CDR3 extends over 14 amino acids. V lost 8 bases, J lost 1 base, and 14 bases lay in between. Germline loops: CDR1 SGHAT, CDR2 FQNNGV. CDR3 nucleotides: TGTGCCAGCGGCCCCAGGGACATCCAAGAGACCCAGTACTTC. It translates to CASGPRDIQETQYF.

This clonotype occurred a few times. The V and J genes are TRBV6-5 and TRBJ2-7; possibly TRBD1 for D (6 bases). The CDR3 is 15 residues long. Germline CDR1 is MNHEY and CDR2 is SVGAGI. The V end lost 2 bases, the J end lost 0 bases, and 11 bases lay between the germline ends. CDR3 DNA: TGTGCCAGCAGTTACGGGGGCAAGAGCTCCTACGAGCAGTACTTC. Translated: CASSYGGKSSYEQYF.

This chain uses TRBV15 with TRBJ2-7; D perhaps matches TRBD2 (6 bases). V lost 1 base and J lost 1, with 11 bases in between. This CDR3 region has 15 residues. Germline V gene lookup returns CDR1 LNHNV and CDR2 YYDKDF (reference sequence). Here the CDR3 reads CATSRALAGSYEQYF. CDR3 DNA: TGTGCCACCAGCAGAGCCTTGGCGGGGTCCTACGAGCAGTACTTC.

CDR3 sequence: CASRGEMEKLFF. The DNA for the CDR3 is TGTGCCAGCAGGGGGGAGATGGAAAAACTGTTTTTT. This chain connects TRBV2 to TRBJ1-4, with a possible D match to TRBD1 (5 bases). V was pared by 6 bases and J by 8 bases, with 10 bases between. The germline CDR1 and CDR2 sequences are SNHLY and FYNNEI. The CDR3 is 12 amino acids. Together with reference TRBV2 and TRBJ1-4, the CDR3 gives the full variable domain: EPEVTQTPSHQVTQMGQEVILRCVPISNHLYFYWYRQILGQKVEFLVSFYNNEISEKSEIFDDQFSVERPDGSNFTLKIRSTKLEDSAMYFCASRGEMEKLFFGSGTQLSVL.

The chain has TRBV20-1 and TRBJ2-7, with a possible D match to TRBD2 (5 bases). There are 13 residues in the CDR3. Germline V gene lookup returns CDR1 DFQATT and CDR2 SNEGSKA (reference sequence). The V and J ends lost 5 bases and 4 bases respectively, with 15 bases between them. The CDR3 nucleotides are TGCAGTGCTCCCCGGGAATGGAGTTACGAGCAGTACTTC. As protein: CSAPREWSYEQYF.

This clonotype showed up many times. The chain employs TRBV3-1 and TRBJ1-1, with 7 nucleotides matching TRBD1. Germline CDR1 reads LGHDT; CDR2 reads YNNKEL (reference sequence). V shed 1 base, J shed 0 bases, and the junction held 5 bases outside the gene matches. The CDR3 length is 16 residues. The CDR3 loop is CASSQAPTGLNTEAFF. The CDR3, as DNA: TGTGCCAGCAGCCAAGCGCCGACAGGGCTGAACACTGAAGCTTTCTTT.

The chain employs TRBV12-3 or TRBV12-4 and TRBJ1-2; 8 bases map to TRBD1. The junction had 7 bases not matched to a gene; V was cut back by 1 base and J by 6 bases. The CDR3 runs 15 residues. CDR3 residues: CASSLDHRGRNGYTF. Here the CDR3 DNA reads TGTGCCAGCAGTTTAGATCACAGGGGGAGGAATGGCTACACCTTC.

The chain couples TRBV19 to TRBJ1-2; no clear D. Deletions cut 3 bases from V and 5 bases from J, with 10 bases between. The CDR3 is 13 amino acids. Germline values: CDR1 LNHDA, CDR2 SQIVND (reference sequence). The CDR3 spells CASSIPREYGYTF. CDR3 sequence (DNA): TGTGCCAGTAGTATCCCTCGCGAATATGGCTACACCTTC.

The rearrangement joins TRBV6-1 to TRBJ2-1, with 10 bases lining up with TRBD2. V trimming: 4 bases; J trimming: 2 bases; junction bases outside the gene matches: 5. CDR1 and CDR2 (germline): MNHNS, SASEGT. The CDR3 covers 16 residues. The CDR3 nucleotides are TGTGCCAGCAGTGTGGTAGCGGGGGGTCCCTACAATGAGCAGTTCTTC. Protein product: CASSVVAGGPYNEQFF.

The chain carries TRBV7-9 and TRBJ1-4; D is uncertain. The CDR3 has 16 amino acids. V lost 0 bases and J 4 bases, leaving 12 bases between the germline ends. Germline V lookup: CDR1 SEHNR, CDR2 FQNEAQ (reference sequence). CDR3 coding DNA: TGTGCCAGCAGCTTAGCGTTATGGGCCGATAATGAAAAACTGTTTTTT. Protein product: CASSLALWADNEKLFF.

The CDR3, as DNA: TGTGCCAGCAGCCTGACTAGCGGGAGTTTTGATTACGAGCAGTACTTC. Protein: CASSLTSGSFDYEQYF. The chain is built from TRBV6-1 and TRBJ2-7; 12 bases agree with TRBD2. This CDR3 spans 16 amino acids. Trimming cost V 6 bases and J 4 bases; bases outside gene matches: 10. The germline V gene has CDR1 MNHNS and CDR2 SASEGT.

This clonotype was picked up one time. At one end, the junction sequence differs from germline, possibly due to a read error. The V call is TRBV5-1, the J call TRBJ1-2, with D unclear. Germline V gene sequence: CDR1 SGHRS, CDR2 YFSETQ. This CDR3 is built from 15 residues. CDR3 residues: CASSLYPNTNYGYTF. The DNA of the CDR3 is TGTGCCAGCAGCTTGTATCCAAACACTAACTATGGCTACACCTTC. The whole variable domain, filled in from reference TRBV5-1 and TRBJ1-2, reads KAGVTQTPRYLIKTRGQQVTLSCSPISGHRSVSWYQQTPGQGLQFLFEYFSETQRNKGNFPGRFSGRQFSNSRSEMNVSTLELGDSALYLCASSLYPNTNYGYTFGSGTRLTVV.

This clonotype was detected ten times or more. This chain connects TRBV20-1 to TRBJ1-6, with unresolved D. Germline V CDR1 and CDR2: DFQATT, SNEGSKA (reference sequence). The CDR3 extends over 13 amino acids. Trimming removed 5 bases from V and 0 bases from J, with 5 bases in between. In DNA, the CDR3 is TGCAGTGCTCTCGGCTCCTATAATTCACCCCTCCACTTT. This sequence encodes CSALGSYNSPLHF.

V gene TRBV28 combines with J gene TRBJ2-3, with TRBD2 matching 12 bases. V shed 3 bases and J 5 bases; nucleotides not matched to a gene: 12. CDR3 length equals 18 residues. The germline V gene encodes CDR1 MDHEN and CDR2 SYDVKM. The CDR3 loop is CASSFGLAGGPGRDTQYF. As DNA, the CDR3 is TGTGCCAGCAGTTTCGGTCTAGCGGGAGGGCCCGGACGAGATACGCAGTATTTT. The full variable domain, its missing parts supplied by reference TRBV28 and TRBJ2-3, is DVKVTQSSRYLVKRTGEKVFLECVQDMDHENMFWYRQDPGLGLRLIYFSYDVKMKEKGDIPEGYSVSREKKERFSLILESASTNQTSMYLCASSFGLAGGPGRDTQYFGPGTRLTVL.

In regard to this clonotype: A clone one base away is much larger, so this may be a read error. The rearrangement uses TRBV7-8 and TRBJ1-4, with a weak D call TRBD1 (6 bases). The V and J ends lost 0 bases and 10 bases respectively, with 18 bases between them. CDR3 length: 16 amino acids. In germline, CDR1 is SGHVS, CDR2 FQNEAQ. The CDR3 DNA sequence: TGTGCCAGCAGCTTAGCCTCTGGCCGGGGAGGGGGAAAACTGTTTTTT. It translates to CASSLASGRGGGKLFF.

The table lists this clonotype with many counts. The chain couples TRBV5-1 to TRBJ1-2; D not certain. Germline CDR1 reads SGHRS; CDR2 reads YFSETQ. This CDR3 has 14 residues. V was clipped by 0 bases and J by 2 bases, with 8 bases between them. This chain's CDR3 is CASSLALGNYGYTF. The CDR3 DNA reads TGCGCCAGCAGCTTGGCCTTGGGAAACTATGGCTACACCTTC. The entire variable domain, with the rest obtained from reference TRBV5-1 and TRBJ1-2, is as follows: KAGVTQTPRYLIKTRGQQVTLSCSPISGHRSVSWYQQTPGQGLQFLFEYFSETQRNKGNFPGRFSGRQFSNSRSEMNVSTLELGDSALYLCASSLALGNYGYTFGSGTRLTVV.